Sequencing of this T cell receptor (beta chain) was carried out in a study of blood T cell repertoires in COVID-19. Followed over time, Seattle patients had been enrolled while infection was active. Repertoires were generated with immunoSEQ multiplex PCR, while TCRdb's copy carries only in-frame clones and drops some. Among about 430,000 clones, over 85% were seen once, and the ten largest hold 0.75% to 0.85%. The germline CDR1 and CDR2 sequences are MNHNY and SVGAGI (reference sequence). This CDR3 region has 13 residues. Trimming took 0 bases from V and 4 from J, leaving 3 bases between them. This TCR came from a man between 18 and 35 years old with COVID-19, enrolled during active disease. The chain links TRBV6-6 to TRBJ1-4, with D hard to call. Sequencing used peripheral blood. The CDR3 reads CASSYSSNEKLFF. In DNA, the CDR3 is TGTGCCAGCAGTTACTCGAGTAATGAAAAACTGTTTTTT.